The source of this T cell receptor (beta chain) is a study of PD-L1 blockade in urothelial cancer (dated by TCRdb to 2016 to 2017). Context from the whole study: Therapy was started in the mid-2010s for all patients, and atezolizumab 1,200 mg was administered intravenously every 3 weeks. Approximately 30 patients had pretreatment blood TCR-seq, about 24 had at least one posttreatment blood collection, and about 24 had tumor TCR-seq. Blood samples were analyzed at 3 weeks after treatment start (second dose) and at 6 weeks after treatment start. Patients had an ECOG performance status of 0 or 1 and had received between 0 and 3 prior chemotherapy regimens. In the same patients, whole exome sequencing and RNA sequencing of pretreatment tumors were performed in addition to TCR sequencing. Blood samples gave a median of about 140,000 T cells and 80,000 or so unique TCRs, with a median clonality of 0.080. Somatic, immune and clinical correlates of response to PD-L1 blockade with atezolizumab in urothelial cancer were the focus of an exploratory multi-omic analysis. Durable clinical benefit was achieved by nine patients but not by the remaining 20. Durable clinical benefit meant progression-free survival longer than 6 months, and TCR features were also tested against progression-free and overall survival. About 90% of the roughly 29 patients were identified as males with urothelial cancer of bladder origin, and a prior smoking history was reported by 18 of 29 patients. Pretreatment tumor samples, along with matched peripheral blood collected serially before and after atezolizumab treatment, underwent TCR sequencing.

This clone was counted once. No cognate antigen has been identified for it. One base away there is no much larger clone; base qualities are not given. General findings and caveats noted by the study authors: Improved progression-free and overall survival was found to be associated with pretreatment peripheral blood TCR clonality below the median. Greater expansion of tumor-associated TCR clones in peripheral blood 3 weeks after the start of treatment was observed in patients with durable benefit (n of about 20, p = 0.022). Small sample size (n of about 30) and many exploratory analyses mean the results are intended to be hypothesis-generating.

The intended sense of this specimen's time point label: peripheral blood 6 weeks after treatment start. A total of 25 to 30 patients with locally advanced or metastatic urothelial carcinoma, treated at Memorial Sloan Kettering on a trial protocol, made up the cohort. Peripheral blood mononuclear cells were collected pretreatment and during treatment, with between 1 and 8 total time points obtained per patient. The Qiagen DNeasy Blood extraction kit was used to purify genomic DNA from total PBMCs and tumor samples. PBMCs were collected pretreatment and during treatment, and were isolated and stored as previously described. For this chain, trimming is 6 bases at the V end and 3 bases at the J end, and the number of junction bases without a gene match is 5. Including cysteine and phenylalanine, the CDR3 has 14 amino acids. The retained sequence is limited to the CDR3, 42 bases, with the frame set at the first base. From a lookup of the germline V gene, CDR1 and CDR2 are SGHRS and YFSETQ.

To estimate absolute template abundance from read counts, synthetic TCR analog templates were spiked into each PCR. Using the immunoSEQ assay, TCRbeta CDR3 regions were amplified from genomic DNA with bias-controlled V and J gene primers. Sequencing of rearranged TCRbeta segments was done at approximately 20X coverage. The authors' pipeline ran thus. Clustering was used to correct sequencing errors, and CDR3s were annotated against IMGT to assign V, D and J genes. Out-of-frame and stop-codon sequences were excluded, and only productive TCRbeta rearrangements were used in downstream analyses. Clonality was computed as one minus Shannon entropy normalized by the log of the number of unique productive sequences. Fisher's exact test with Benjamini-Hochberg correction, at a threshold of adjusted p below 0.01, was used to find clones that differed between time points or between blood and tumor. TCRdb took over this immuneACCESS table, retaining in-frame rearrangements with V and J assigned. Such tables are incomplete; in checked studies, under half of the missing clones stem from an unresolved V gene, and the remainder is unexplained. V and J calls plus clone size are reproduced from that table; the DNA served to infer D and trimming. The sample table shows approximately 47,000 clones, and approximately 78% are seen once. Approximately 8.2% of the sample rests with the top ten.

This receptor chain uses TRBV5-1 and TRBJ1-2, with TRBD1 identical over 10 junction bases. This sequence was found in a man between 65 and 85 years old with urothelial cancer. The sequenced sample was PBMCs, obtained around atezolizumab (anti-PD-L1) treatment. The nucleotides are TGCGCCAGCACTGGGACAGGGGTTGACTATGGCTACACCTTC. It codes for CASTGTGVDYGYTF.